This T cell receptor (beta chain) was recovered during a study of cytomegalovirus exposure and HLA in healthy donors (dated by TCRdb to the late 2010s). Describing the broader study: An earlier analysis of some 600 of the donors reported 276 Gb of sequence data and roughly 120 million unique TCR beta sequences obtained from around 190 million T cells. An early release covering some 640 HLA-typed donors comprised around 300 gigabases of sequencing data and around 86 million unique TCR sequences. Of the 398 genotyped donors, approximately 82% fell in the genetic ancestry cluster associated with self-reported Caucasian donors. The aim of the study was to test whether cataloging public T cell receptors could identify signatures of past pathogen exposure. The T cell repertoires of several hundred subjects were profiled by immunosequencing and related to cytomegalovirus serostatus. In addition to the first cohort of 666 subjects, a separate validation cohort of 120 different subjects was used. High-throughput TCR immunosequencing, statistical association of individual TCRs with disease status, and machine learning were combined to predict cytomegalovirus infection status. In a later analysis, previously published TCR beta repertoires from about 670 donors were re-analyzed and high-resolution HLA genotyping was added so that TCR occurrence patterns could be studied. In the later analysis, no new phenotypic data were used to find candidate immune exposures; instead, reliance was placed on TCR beta sequences and their occurrence across donors. To decide whether each TCR beta V gene segment behaved as functional or pseudogenic, an earlier analysis of fewer than 750 of the donors relied on high-throughput TCR beta sequencing. Donor age, sex, ethnicity and CMV serostatus were compiled together with the repertoire data. A later genetic analysis took genome-wide SNP genotypes for about three fifths of the roughly 670 donors and used that subset as a discovery cohort. All discovery cohort repertoires had been generated using a single sequencing platform. Class I and class II HLA loci were covered by the typing at four-digit resolution. Typing coverage varied by locus: roughly 620-640 donors for A, B, C, DRB1 and DQB1; approximately 520 for DQA1; around 610 for DPA1; 450 to 480 for DPB1. A few DR-DQ haplotypes were treated as single units for association and clustering because of strong linkage in the cohort. Among roughly 400 genotyped donors of the cohort, an average of 235,054 unique TCR beta nucleotide sequences were sequenced per donor, roughly 20% of them non-productive. Study-wide conclusions, independent of this receptor: V-gene and J-gene trimming of TCR beta chains was associated with a missense DCLRE1C variant in a later genetic analysis, and the association was replicated in an independent cohort. Correlated functional status among segregating V segments might be attributable to linkage disequilibrium, but an unknown experimental factor could not be ruled out. According to a later analysis, most CMV-associated TCR beta chains appeared to be HLA-restricted, and the HLA associations seemed to be driven largely by CMV exposure. Several of the top co-occurrence clusters appeared to be linked to parvovirus B19, influenza, CMV and Epstein-Barr virus, according to a later analysis. The study listed approximately 150 TCR beta chains as associated with cytomegalovirus. A cluster of highly shared sequence variants was judged likely to be a technical artifact of the sequencing pipeline. Some IMGT-functional V segments, including TRBV6-2 and TRBV6-3, could not be told apart with the 87-base-pair reads, so those segments were excluded. In vitro tests confirmed that a few of the cytomegalovirus-associated TCR beta chains recognize cytomegalovirus antigens. Over 15 rarely observed V segments, including chromosome 9 orphons, were excluded from the earlier analysis of several hundred of the donors because counts were too low. Only TCR beta chains were sequenced in this cohort, and the absence of alpha or paired-chain data limited detectable features. Assigning TCR associations to individual alleles was difficult when HLA alleles, especially DR and DQ, strongly co-occurred. According to the authors, the approach could potentially be generalized to other disease states and immunological phenotypes. In a later analysis, HLA-associated TCR beta chains showed more clonal expansion and lower generation probabilities than non-associated chains that were equally common. According to a later genetic analysis, donors in an Asian-associated ancestry cluster had fewer N-insertions in productive TCRs than the roughly 670-donor mean. Most TCR sequences were seen in very few donors, while some public TCRs were found in many individuals. Because HLA typing was missing for some donors at each locus, association tests included only the typed subset. Broadly in line with IMGT annotations, most TCR beta V segments showed up in productive rearrangements about 87% or about 30% of the time in an earlier analysis of around 550 of the donors. In a later analysis, around 15,000 TCR beta sequences were associated with specific HLA alleles at a false discovery rate of 0.05. In a later analysis, TCR association rates were found to vary across HLA loci, with the most associated TCRs seen for DRB1 alleles and the fewest for HLA-C alleles. Cytomegalovirus status was reported to be diagnosed by the classifier with high specificity and sensitivity in both the original and validation cohorts. Roughly uniform sequencing depth across donors was assumed in presence/absence analyses, although this assumption may not hold. CMV serostatus was the only immune exposure information available for the cohort. A further reported finding was that TCR beta sequences accurately predicted the HLA-A and HLA-B alleles for most subjects in the first cohort.

In total, 630 or so healthy bone marrow donors made up the cohort. At the time of sampling, every cohort member was nominally healthy, though immune exposures that went unrecorded were likely present. The donor was CMV seronegative and was included in the group of over 300 seronegative cohort members. A peripheral blood sample was provided by each donor, and peripheral blood mononuclear cells were used for TCR beta sequencing. The Qiagen DNeasy Blood Extraction Kit was used to extract genomic DNA from the blood cell samples. V is trimmed back by 7 bases and J by 9 bases, and the junction contains 7 bases that no gene match accounts for. In the germline V gene, CDR1 corresponds to MNHEY and CDR2 to SVGAGI. Spanning cysteine to phenylalanine, the CDR3 consists of 13 amino acids. Only the CDR3 portion is preserved as DNA: 39 bases, with reading frame beginning at the first base. About this clone: Which antigen it targets is not known. No base qualities exist here, and no much larger clone lies one base off it.

The protocol used for the library was the immunoSEQ multiplex PCR assay. For the multiplex PCR, a mixture combining 60 forward primers for TCR Vbeta segments and 13 reverse primers for TCR Jbeta segments was used. A multiplex PCR assay on genomic DNA amplified the CDR3 region of rearranged TCR beta genes. On the Illumina HiSeq System, the amplified TCR beta libraries were sequenced as 87-base-pair reads. The paper's processing steps were these. Across the 500 to 700 repertoires, a later analysis counted roughly 77 million unique TCR beta chains, 9 million to 14 million of which were shared by at least two donors. A nearest-neighbor algorithm error-corrected the raw reads and collapsed the reads into unique sequences, merging closely related sequences to remove PCR and sequencing errors. CDR3 sequences were aligned to IMGT reference sequences to assign V, D and J gene segments. For a sequence to be retained, at least a six-nucleotide match to both a V gene segment and a J gene segment was required. A rearrangement was called productive if the CDR3 had no stop codons and remained in frame with V and J, and every other rearrangement was called non-productive. CDR3 was defined by IMGT convention, running from the second conserved V-encoded cysteine to the conserved J-encoded phenylalanine. In an earlier analysis of around 600 of the donors, sequences lacking an unambiguous match to a single V gene segment were excluded. In an earlier analysis of approximately 610 of the donors, V segments were called functional above 56.7% productive rearrangements and were called segregating when the between-donor standard deviation exceeded 5%. To diagnose cytomegalovirus status from the catalog of TCR beta chain sequences, a statistical classification framework was built. In a later analysis, V and J genes were assigned by comparing TCR nucleotide sequences against IMGT/GENE-DB human TR gene sequences. The TCRdist pipeline was used in a later analysis to assign CDR3 sequences and most-parsimonious VDJ recombination scenarios. A later analysis defined each TCR beta chain by its CDR3 amino acid sequence plus V-gene family, and excluded reads lacking a unique V-gene family. As a way to deal with suspected cross-contamination and a sequencing artifact, a later analysis dropped over 550 nucleotide sequences that were highly shared and had low generation probability. For each public chain, a later analysis derived a clonal expansion index from normalized ranks of inferred template counts within each repertoire. In a later analysis, generation probabilities were computed using a VDJ recombination model fitted to out-of-frame rearrangements, and the results were checked against IGoR. Hypergeometric tests were used in a later analysis to score TCR-TCR, TCR-HLA and TCR-CMV co-occurrence, with a repertoire-size bias correction applied to the TCR pairs. False discovery rates were estimated in a later analysis by permuting HLA or CMV assignments 20 times. In a later analysis, co-occurring TCRs were grouped with DBSCAN, and TCRdist sequence similarity was added when clustering was performed within HLA-allele-positive subsets. For co-occurrence clustering, repertoires with fewer than 30,000 or more than 120,000 public chains were excluded, along with about five repertoires with anomalous nucleotide sharing. TCRdb's version of the immuneACCESS table is confined to in-frame rearrangements and falls short of the full clone set. An unresolved V gene accounts for under half of the shortfall where checked; the remainder is of unknown origin. The V and J calls and the clone size are those of that table, but D and trimming were determined from the DNA. This sample lists about 230,000 clones; 85% were detected once. The top ten clonotypes cover 0.2% to 0.25% of the sample.

The receptor was isolated from a girl aged 2 to 10 in good health and CMV-seronegative. The receptor chain draws on TRBV6-5 and TRBJ2-1, with TRBD2 matching 9 junction bases. The sequenced sample consisted of PBMCs. The sequenced DNA: TGTGCCAGCATCCAAGCGGGAGGAGGTGAGCAGTTCTTC. This codes for CASIQAGGGEQFF.